Following are 23 T cell receptor beta chains from one sample sequenced in a study of identical twins. TCRdb re-called the 5' RACE reads with MiXCR, one entry per CDR3 protein. The repertoire consists of 690,000 or so distinct CDR3 sequences, with roughly 6.2% occurring once and the leading ten covering about 1.8%. What was sequenced was naive T cells sorted from blood. The receptors come from a man in his late teens or twenties in good health.

This clonotype has at least ten counts. The chain has TRBV20-1 and TRBJ2-1, with TRBD1 matching over 7 bases. The CDR3 totals 13 residues. Trimming took 0 bases from V and 4 from J; bases not matched to a gene: 0. Germline CDR1 DFQATT, CDR2 SNEGSKA (reference sequence). In nucleotides, the CDR3 is TGCAGTGCTAGAGAGGACAGGTACAATGAGCAGTTCTTC. Its translation: CSAREDRYNEQFF.

The table lists this clonotype with many counts. The V call is TRBV7-9, the J call TRBJ2-7; D not certain. Per the germline V gene, CDR1 is SEHNR and CDR2 is FQNEAQ (reference sequence). The CDR3 has 12 residues. V lost 1 base and J lost 6, with 7 bases in between. In DNA, the CDR3 is TGTGCCAGCAGCTTAGGAGAAGGCGAGCAGTACTTC. Translating gives CASSLGEGEQYF. The full variable domain, in which reference TRBV7-9 and TRBJ2-7 provide the parts outside the CDR3, is DTGVSQNPRHKITKRGQNVTFRCDPISEHNRLYWYRQTLGQGPEFLTYFQNEAQLEKSRLLSDRFSAERPKGSFSTLEIQRTEQGDSAMYLCASSLGEGEQYFGPGTRLTVT.

This clonotype was observed a handful of times. J is TRBJ2-7 and V is TRBV7-9; D might be TRBD1 (6 bases). The CDR3 spans 15 residues. Trimming removed 4 bases from V and 6 bases from J, with 19 bases in between. CDR1 SEHNR and CDR2 FQNEAQ come from the germline V gene (reference sequence). The CDR3 loop is CASSSQGSRGSEQYF. The CDR3 bases are TGTGCCAGCAGCTCCCAGGGGTCCCGCGGGTCCGAGCAGTACTTC. Full variable domain (outside the CDR3, taken from reference TRBV7-9 and TRBJ2-7): DTGVSQNPRHKITKRGQNVTFRCDPISEHNRLYWYRQTLGQGPEFLTYFQNEAQLEKSRLLSDRFSAERPKGSFSTLEIQRTEQGDSAMYLCASSSQGSRGSEQYFGPGTRLTVT.

V gene TRBV4-1 combines with J gene TRBJ2-1; 7 positions match TRBD1. The CDR3 is made up of 14 amino acids. The germline gives CDR1 MGHRA, CDR2 YSYEKL. After removal of 4 bases from V and 10 bases from J, the junction contained 10 bases not matched to a gene. The CDR3 sequence is CASSPQDRANEQFF. In DNA form, the CDR3 reads TGCGCCAGCAGCCCGCAAGACAGGGCGAACGAGCAGTTCTTC.

This clonotype was counted at least ten times. The chain joins TRBV11-2 to TRBJ2-1, with 16 bases identical to TRBD2. The germline V gene encodes CDR1 SGHAT and CDR2 FQNNGV. This CDR3 comprises 21 residues. The trim removed 0 bases at V and 1 base at J, leaving 9 bases unmatched. The CDR3 loop reads CASSLDGTSGRAGGSYNEQFF. CDR3 sequence (DNA): TGTGCCAGCAGCTTAGATGGGACTAGCGGGAGGGCCGGAGGGTCCTACAATGAGCAGTTCTTC.

This clonotype was picked up many times. V and J are TRBV19 and TRBJ2-5; TRBD2 matches at 7 bases. Germline V gives CDR1 LNHDA, CDR2 SQIVND (reference sequence). The CDR3 loop spans 14 amino acids. Trimming cost V 3 bases and J 3 bases; bases outside gene matches: 4. CDR3 residues: CASSIILAEETQYF. The CDR3 bases are TGTGCCAGTAGTATCATCCTAGCGGAAGAGACCCAGTACTTC.

This chain links TRBV4-3 with TRBJ2-2; weak D call: TRBD2 (6 bases). Germline V gene lookup returns CDR1 LGHNA and CDR2 YSLEER. Trimming pared 0 bases from V and 7 bases from J, leaving 21 bases between. The CDR3 runs to 18 residues. Here the CDR3 reads CASSQDQGLGLNYGELFF. In DNA form, the CDR3 reads TGCGCCAGCAGCCAAGATCAGGGCCTCGGACTAAATTACGGGGAGCTGTTTTTT.

V and J are TRBV24-1 and TRBJ2-1; D assignment may be TRBD1 or TRBD2 (5 bases each). Germline assignment: CDR1 KGHDR and CDR2 SFDVKD. V was cut by 3 bases and J by 5 bases, with 19 bases left in between. The CDR3 has 17 residues. The CDR3, as DNA: TGTGCCACCAGTGATCACGCCGCCGGGACCAAAGACAATGAGCAGTTCTTC. This gives the protein CATSDHAAGTKDNEQFF.

This clonotype occurred many times. The DNA of the CDR3 is TGCGCCAGCAGCCAAGATAGTGGCACCGGGGAGCTGTTTTTT. It specifies CASSQDSGTGELFF. V usage is TRBV4-1 and J usage is TRBJ2-2; D unclear. Trimming removed 0 bases from V and 4 bases from J, with 6 bases in between. The CDR3 sequence is 14 residues long. Germline-derived CDR1 and CDR2 are MGHRA and YSYEKL.

This clonotype was picked up many times. The chain joins TRBV6-1 to TRBJ2-2, with 7 bases aligning to TRBD1. The V gene end was trimmed by 5 bases and the J gene end by 0 bases; junction bases not matched to a gene: 3. CDR1 MNHNS and CDR2 SASEGT come from the germline V gene. CDR3 length: 15 residues. In nucleotides, the CDR3 is TGTGCCAGCAGTAAGACAGGGTCGAACACCGGGGAGCTGTTTTTT. Translated: CASSKTGSNTGELFF.

In its sample, this clonotype was seen many times. The rearrangement links TRBV5-1 to TRBJ2-2, with 9 positions matching TRBD2. This CDR3 has 18 amino acids. Germline loops: CDR1 SGHRS, CDR2 YFSETQ. V shed 4 bases, J shed 2 bases, and the junction held 12 bases outside the gene matches. As DNA, the CDR3 is TGCGCCAGCAGCGCGTTCGCCCTAGCGGGATCTAACACCGGGGAGCTGTTTTTT. Its protein is CASSAFALAGSNTGELFF.

This clonotype was seen at least ten times. J is TRBJ2-3 and V is TRBV5-1; TRBD2 matches 9 bases. V shed 4 bases and J 2 bases; nucleotides not matched to a gene: 5. The CDR3 runs 15 residues. Germline V gene sequence: CDR1 SGHRS, CDR2 YFSETQ. The CDR3 coding sequence is TGCGCCAGCAGCCCAGCGGGAGGAATCACAGATACGCAGTATTTT. Its translation is CASSPAGGITDTQYF.

This clonotype has at least ten counts. J is TRBJ1-1 and V is TRBV12-3 or TRBV12-4; D may be TRBD1 (6 bases). This CDR3 contains 13 residues. V was clipped by 5 bases and J by 6 bases, with 13 bases between them. CDR3 sequence: CASSIQGVSEAFF. CDR3 coding DNA: TGTGCCAGCAGTATACAGGGTGTGTCTGAAGCTTTCTTT.

This clonotype was recorded many times. The CDR3 loop reads CSAPGTRTDTQYF. CDR3 nucleotide sequence: TGCAGTGCTCCCGGGACTAGAACAGATACGCAGTATTTT. The V and J genes are TRBV20-1 and TRBJ2-3; TRBD2 matches 8 bases. The trim removed 5 bases at V and 3 bases at J, leaving 4 bases unmatched. Germline loops: CDR1 DFQATT, CDR2 SNEGSKA (reference sequence). This CDR3 comprises 13 residues.

This clonotype was recorded many times. J is TRBJ2-1 and V is TRBV28; a weak D match, TRBD2 (6 bases). Germline CDR1 reads MDHEN; CDR2 reads SYDVKM. Trimming took off 6 bases at V and 4 bases at J, with 16 bases between the two ends. The CDR3 spans 15 residues. This CDR3 reads CASRQFGSRYNEQFF. The CDR3 DNA reads as TGTGCCAGCAGGCAATTCGGGAGTCGATACAATGAGCAGTTCTTC.

This clonotype turned up a few times. The gene calls are TRBV12-5 and TRBJ2-2, with no clear D. V was shortened by 1 base and J by 3 bases, with 3 bases between the two germline ends. Germline-derived CDR1 and CDR2 are LGHNT and FRNRAP. CDR3 length: 13 residues. CDR3 DNA: TGTGCTAGTGGTTTGGCCTACACCGGGGAGCTGTTTTTT. This gives the protein CASGLAYTGELFF.

This clonotype was counted at least ten times. The chain couples TRBV29-1 to TRBJ2-7; D gene ambiguous. Between the trimmed V and J ends, which lost 4 bases and 5 bases, there was a span of 9 bases. Germline V gene data show CDR1 as SQVTM and CDR2 as ANQGSEA. There are 11 residues in the CDR3. CDR3 amino acids: CSVAQDHEQYF. The CDR3 nucleotides read TGCAGCGTTGCCCAAGACCACGAGCAGTACTTC.

DNA of the CDR3: TGTGCAAGTCGCTTAAAATTCGTGCTCTCCCTAACCTACGAGCAGTACGTC. Translating gives CASRLKFVLSLTYEQYV. The rearrangement uses TRBV12-2 and TRBJ2-7; the D call in the table, TRBD2, was not verified against the DNA. TRBV12-2 is classified as a pseudogene. The CDR3 runs 17 residues.

In its sample, this clonotype was seen many times. The rearrangement joins TRBV27 to TRBJ2-1, with 7 bases matching TRBD2. Per germline, CDR1 MNHEY and CDR2 SMNVEV (reference sequence). Trimming at V came to 0 bases and at J to 3 bases, leaving 5 bases not matched to a gene. This CDR3 is built from 16 residues. The CDR3 DNA follows: TGTGCCAGCAGTTTATCCCCCAGCGGGGACTACAATGAGCAGTTCTTC. Its translation: CASSLSPSGDYNEQFF.

The CDR3 loop reads CASSVETENEQFF. The CDR3, as DNA: TGTGCCAGCAGCGTAGAAACCGAGAATGAGCAGTTCTTC. The gene calls are TRBV9 and TRBJ2-1; D call uncertain. Germline V gene lookup returns CDR1 SGDLS and CDR2 YYNGEE. The V end lost 0 bases, the J end lost 7 bases, and 8 bases lay between the germline ends. The CDR3 sequence is 13 residues long.

The chain uses TRBV2 and TRBJ2-5, with TRBD1 matching 8 bases. The trim removed 6 bases at V and 5 bases at J, leaving 8 bases unmatched. Germline values: CDR1 SNHLY, CDR2 FYNNEI. This CDR3 is built from 14 residues. CDR3 nucleotide sequence: TGTGCCAGCAGCGAGACAGGGGCCCAGGAGACCCAGTACTTC. It specifies CASSETGAQETQYF.

The rearrangement uses TRBV14 and TRBJ2-5; maybe TRBD1 (5 bases). The V and J ends lost 4 bases and 1 base respectively, with 13 bases between them. The CDR3 length is 15 residues. The V gene's germline CDR1 is SGHDN and CDR2 FVKESK. The CDR3 coding sequence is TGTGCCAGCAGCCGCCGACAGAACCCCCAAGAGACCCAGTACTTC. Its translation: CASSRRQNPQETQYF.

This chain joins TRBV30 and TRBJ2-7; 9 bases are shared with TRBD1. Germline V gene lookup returns CDR1 GTSNPN and CDR2 SVGIG (reference sequence). Trimming removed 0 bases from V and 4 bases from J; junction bases left unmatched: 7. CDR3 length: 15 amino acids. The CDR3 protein is CAWSVGDRDFYEQYF. CDR3 DNA sequence: TGTGCCTGGAGTGTGGGGGACAGGGATTTTTACGAGCAGTACTTC.